One and the same sample provided the 15 T cell receptor beta chains below, sequenced in a study of T cell responses to AZD1222 COVID-19 vaccine. Generated by immunoSEQ multiplex PCR, the TCRdb table keeps only in-frame clones and is missing some. The data show about 120,000 clones, around 90% seen once. The specimen comprised peripheral blood, sampled 28 days after the second AZD1222 dose. The receptors come from an adult who received the AZD1222 COVID-19 vaccine.

In its sample, this clone was seen a few times. The chain has TRBV5-6 and TRBJ2-1; weak D call: TRBD1 (5 bases). This CDR3 is built from 13 residues. Germline V gives CDR1 SGHDT, CDR2 YYEEEE. V lost 4 bases to trimming and J lost 5 bases, with 10 bases between them. The CDR3 DNA follows: TGTGCCAGCAGCCGGACAAGTAACAATGAGCAGTTCTTC. Translated, it gives CASSRTSNNEQFF.

V and J are TRBV19 and TRBJ1-2; D gene uncertain. The germline V gene encodes CDR1 LNHDA and CDR2 SQIVND (reference sequence). The CDR3 is 16 residues long. V was cut by 1 base and J by 8 bases, with 20 bases left in between. The CDR3 DNA reads as TGTGCCAGTAGTATAGTCTCGGTGGCTGTAGAACGGGGCTACACCTTC. This translates into CASSIVSVAVERGYTF.

CDR3 bases: TGTGCCAGCAGCGCGACCGGGGCTTCTAACTATGGCTACACCTTC. Protein product: CASSATGASNYGYTF. The rearrangement uses TRBV5-5 and TRBJ1-2; a possible D gene is TRBD1 (5 bases). With 4 bases removed from V and 0 bases from J, the gap between germline ends came to 13 bases. The CDR3 extends over 15 amino acids. The germline gives CDR1 SGHKS, CDR2 YYEKEE (reference sequence). The full variable domain, with the rest looked up from reference TRBV5-5 and TRBJ1-2, is DAGVTQSPTHLIKTRGQQVTLRCSPISGHKSVSWYQQVLGQGPQFIFQYYEKEERGRGNFPDRFSARQFPNYSSELNVNALLLGDSALYLCASSATGASNYGYTFGSGTRLTVV.

The chain combines TRBV18 with TRBJ1-2; 10 nucleotides agree with TRBD1. This CDR3 region has 16 residues. Looked up from germline, CDR1 is KGHSH and CDR2 is LQKENI. V trimming: 3 bases; J trimming: 9 bases; junction bases outside the gene matches: 13. CDR3 nucleotides: TGTGCCAGCTCACCTACTACGGGACAGGGGTTAAGGAGCTACACCTTC. Encoded protein: CASSPTTGQGLRSYTF.

V is TRBV10-3 and J is TRBJ1-5; 8 bases align to TRBD1. The junction had 4 bases not matched to a gene; V was cut back by 5 bases and J by 4 bases. The germline gives CDR1 ENHRY, CDR2 SYGVKD. This CDR3 has 14 amino acids. The CDR3 DNA is TGTGCCATCAGTCCGACAGGGGCAAATCAGCCCCAGCATTTT. This encodes CAISPTGANQPQHF.

The chain links TRBV4-3 to TRBJ1-4; D is uncertain. Germline-derived CDR1 and CDR2 are LGHNA and YSLEER. The V end lost 1 base, the J end lost 10 bases, and 10 bases lay between the germline ends. The CDR3 contains 13 residues. The CDR3 here is CASSQGNGRKLFF. Here the CDR3 DNA reads TGCGCCAGCAGCCAAGGGAATGGCAGAAAACTGTTTTTT.

V and J are TRBV7-2 and TRBJ2-7, with TRBD1 matching 7 bases. This CDR3 contains 14 residues. V trimming: 3 bases; J trimming: 2 bases; junction bases outside the gene matches: 4. Germline V lookup: CDR1 SGHTA, CDR2 FQGNSA. The CDR3 sequence: CASSFDRDAYEQYF. CDR3 DNA: TGTGCCAGCAGCTTCGACAGGGATGCCTACGAGCAGTACTTC. The entire variable domain, with the rest obtained from reference TRBV7-2 and TRBJ2-7, is as follows: GAGVSQSPSNKVTEKGKDVELRCDPISGHTALYWYRQSLGQGLEFLIYFQGNSAPDKSGLPSDRFSAERTGGSVSTLTIQRTQQEDSAVYLCASSFDRDAYEQYFGPGTRLTVT.

V usage is TRBV9 and J usage is TRBJ1-2; perhaps TRBD1 as D (5 bases). In germline, CDR1 is SGDLS, CDR2 YYNGEE. V lost 0 bases and J 4 bases, leaving 7 bases between the germline ends. CDR3 size: 13 residues. CDR3 sequence (DNA): TGTGCCAGCAGCGTAGCGGGGGGCTATGGCTACACCTTC. Its translation: CASSVAGGYGYTF. The full variable domain, its missing parts supplied by reference TRBV9 and TRBJ1-2, is DSGVTQTPKHLITATGQRVTLRCSPRSGDLSVYWYQQSLDQGLQFLIQYYNGEERAKGNILERFSAQQFPDLHSELNLSSLELGDSALYFCASSVAGGYGYTFGSGTRLTVV.

This chain joins TRBV2 and TRBJ1-2, with 12 bases fitting TRBD1. Germline CDR1 SNHLY, CDR2 FYNNEI. The trim removed 8 bases at V and 3 bases at J, leaving 10 bases unmatched. This CDR3 spans 16 amino acids. In DNA, the CDR3 is TGTGCCAGCCTAGAAGTGAGGGACAGGGGGCACTATGGCTACACCTTC. It specifies CASLEVRDRGHYGYTF.

The V gene is TRBV7-8, the J gene TRBJ2-2, with D hard to call. Trimming removed 1 base at V and 3 bases at J, with 3 bases between. The CDR3 has 13 amino acids. Germline CDR1 is SGHVS and CDR2 is FQNEAQ. CDR3 in DNA: TGTGCCAGCAGCTTAGGACACACCGGGGAGCTGTTTTTT. Its protein is CASSLGHTGELFF.

J is TRBJ1-2 and V is TRBV4-3, with D unresolved. This CDR3 spans 14 amino acids. Per the germline V gene, CDR1 is LGHNA and CDR2 is YSLEER. Trimming removed 2 bases from V and 4 bases from J, with 11 bases in between. CDR3 residues: CASSQRIGVYGYTF. The CDR3 region has the DNA TGCGCCAGCAGCCAACGAATCGGGGTCTATGGCTACACCTTC.

The chain joins TRBV6-5 to TRBJ2-5, with TRBD2 identical over 11 bases. Germline trimming cut 10 bases from V and 3 bases from J; bases unmatched to any gene: 10. CDR1 is MNHEY, CDR2 SVGAGI, per germline. The CDR3 is 15 residues long. CDR3 protein: CATGGVAGGEETQYF. Written as DNA, the CDR3 is TGTGCCACCGGAGGTGTAGCGGGGGGGGAAGAGACCCAGTACTTC.

The V and J genes are TRBV27 and TRBJ2-2, with a possible D match to TRBD2 (5 bases). The germline V and J ends were trimmed by 4 bases and 8 bases, with 11 bases remaining between them. The CDR3 runs to 13 residues. Germline V lookup: CDR1 MNHEY, CDR2 SMNVEV (reference sequence). CDR3 coding DNA: TGTGCCAGCAGTTCGCAGGCGGGTGGGGAGCTGTTTTTT. It codes for CASSSQAGGELFF.

The rearrangement uses TRBV19 and TRBJ1-5; D not resolved. V was pared by 7 bases and J by 3 bases, with 13 bases between. This CDR3 has 14 residues. Per the germline V gene, CDR1 is LNHDA and CDR2 is SQIVND (reference sequence). CDR3 nucleotide sequence: TGTGCCAGTACAGATCAGGCGACCAATCAGCCCCAGCATTTT. This gives the protein CASTDQATNQPQHF. The full variable domain, rest sourced from reference TRBV19 and TRBJ1-5, is DGGITQSPKYLFRKEGQNVTLSCEQNLNHDAMYWYRQDPGQGLRLIYYSQIVNDFQKGDIAEGYSVSREKKESFPLTVTSAQKNPTAFYLCASTDQATNQPQHFGDGTRLSIL.

This clone was found a few times. This chain uses TRBV27 with TRBJ1-1; no firm D call. The CDR3 sequence is 14 residues long. The V end lost 1 base, the J end lost 5 bases, and 11 bases lay between the germline ends. Germline V gives CDR1 MNHEY, CDR2 SMNVEV (reference sequence). The chain's CDR3 is CASSLLGQMTEAFF. The CDR3 nucleotides read TGTGCCAGCAGTTTATTAGGGCAGATGACTGAAGCTTTCTTT.